This T cell receptor beta chain was retrieved from a study of shared clonotypes between healthy human individuals. In the study overall: Samples came from a couple of female and a few male donors aged 18 to 49.

About this clone itself: No antigen is known for it.

TCRdb's copy holds only in-frame clones and misses some; the assay was immunoSEQ multiplex PCR. The table shows around 620,000 clones, with 85% to 95% occurring only once. Overall study results and limits: Among donors, the sharing of clonotypes was expected to be influenced by sequencing depth. Roughly 4.6% of naive CD4 clonotypes were common to four donors.

The naive CD8 fraction comprised CD45RO-negative cells positively selected for CCR7 and excluded terminally differentiated effector memory CD45RA+ cells. CDR3 length: 14 residues. V was clipped by 5 bases and J by 4 bases; unmatched bases: 5. CDR1 and CDR2 from the germline V gene are MDHEN and SYDVKM. The chain couples TRBV28 to TRBJ2-7; 10 bases are shared with TRBD1. The source material was naive CD8+ T cells sorted from blood. This TCR derives from a woman in her 30s in good health. DNA of the CDR3: TGTGCCAGCAGTAAGGACAGGGGGAGGTACGAGCAGTACTTC. Translation: CASSKDRGRYEQYF.